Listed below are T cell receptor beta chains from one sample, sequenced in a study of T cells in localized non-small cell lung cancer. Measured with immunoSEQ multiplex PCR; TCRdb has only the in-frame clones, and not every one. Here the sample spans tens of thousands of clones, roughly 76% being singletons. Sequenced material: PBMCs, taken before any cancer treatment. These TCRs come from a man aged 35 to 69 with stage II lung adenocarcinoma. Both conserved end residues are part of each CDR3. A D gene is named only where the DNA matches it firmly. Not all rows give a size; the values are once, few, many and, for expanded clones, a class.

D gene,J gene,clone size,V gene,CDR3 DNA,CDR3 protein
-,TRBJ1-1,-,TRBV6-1,TGTGCCAGCAGACCAGGGATTGACACTGAAGCTTTCTTT,CASRPGIDTEAFF
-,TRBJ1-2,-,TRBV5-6,TGTGCCAGCAGCACCAGGGCTGGGGGCGCTTATGGCTACACCTTC,CASSTRAGGAYGYTF
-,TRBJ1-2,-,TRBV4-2,TGTGCCAGCAGCCAAGGGGCAGGGGAAGGCTACACCTTC,CASSQGAGEGYTF
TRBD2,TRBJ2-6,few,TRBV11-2,TGTGCCAGCAGCCTAACCGGGACTAGCGCATCTGCTGGGGCCAACGTCCTGACTTTC,CASSLTGTSASAGANVLTF
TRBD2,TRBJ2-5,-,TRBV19,TGTGCCAGTAGTATAGATCTAGCGGCGAGATTAGAGACCCAGTACTTC,CASSIDLAARLETQYF
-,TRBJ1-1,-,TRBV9,TGTGCCAGCAGCTCGTCCGGGACCGTAGTCATGAACACTGAAGCTTTCTTT,CASSSSGTVVMNTEAFF
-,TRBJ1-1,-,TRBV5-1,TGCGCCAGCAGCTTCAGCGCGGGGGCCCGAGCTTTCTTT,CASSFSAGARAFF
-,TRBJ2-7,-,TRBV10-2,TGCGCCAGCTGTCAGATGGCCGGAGAGCAGTACTTC,CASCQMAGEQYF
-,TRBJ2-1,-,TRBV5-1,TGCGCCAGCAGCTTGGGCCCGAGCTCCTACAATGAGCAGTTCTTC,CASSLGPSSYNEQFF
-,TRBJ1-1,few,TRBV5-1,TGCGCCAGCAGCACGACAGAGAACACTGAAGCTTTCTTT,CASSTTENTEAFF
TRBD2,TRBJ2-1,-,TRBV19,TGTGCCAGTAGTACCCGGACTAGCGGGAGATACAATGAGCAGTTCTTC,CASSTRTSGRYNEQFF
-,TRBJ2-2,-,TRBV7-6,TGTGCCAGCAGCCAAGGACAGAACACCGGGGAGCTGTTTTTT,CASSQGQNTGELFF
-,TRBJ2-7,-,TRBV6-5,TGTGCCAGCAGTTACCGTAATCCTGGGGCTAGACAGTACTTC,CASSYRNPGARQYF
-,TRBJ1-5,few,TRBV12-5,TGTGCTAGTGGTTCCGGGACCCCGGGCAATCAGCCCCAGCATTTT,CASGSGTPGNQPQHF
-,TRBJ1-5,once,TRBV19,TGTGCCAGTAACCGAGCGGCCAATCAGCCCCAGCATTTT,CASNRAANQPQHF
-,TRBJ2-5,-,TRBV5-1,TGCGCCAGCAGCTTGGGAGGTGGTAAAGAGACCCAGTACTTC,CASSLGGGKETQYF
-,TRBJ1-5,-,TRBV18,TGTGCCAGCTCCCAGGCGGGTCCGGGGGATCAGCCCCAGCATTTT,CASSQAGPGDQPQHF
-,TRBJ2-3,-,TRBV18,TGTGCCAGCTCTCTACGGACTACAGATACGCAGTATTTT,CASSLRTTDTQYF